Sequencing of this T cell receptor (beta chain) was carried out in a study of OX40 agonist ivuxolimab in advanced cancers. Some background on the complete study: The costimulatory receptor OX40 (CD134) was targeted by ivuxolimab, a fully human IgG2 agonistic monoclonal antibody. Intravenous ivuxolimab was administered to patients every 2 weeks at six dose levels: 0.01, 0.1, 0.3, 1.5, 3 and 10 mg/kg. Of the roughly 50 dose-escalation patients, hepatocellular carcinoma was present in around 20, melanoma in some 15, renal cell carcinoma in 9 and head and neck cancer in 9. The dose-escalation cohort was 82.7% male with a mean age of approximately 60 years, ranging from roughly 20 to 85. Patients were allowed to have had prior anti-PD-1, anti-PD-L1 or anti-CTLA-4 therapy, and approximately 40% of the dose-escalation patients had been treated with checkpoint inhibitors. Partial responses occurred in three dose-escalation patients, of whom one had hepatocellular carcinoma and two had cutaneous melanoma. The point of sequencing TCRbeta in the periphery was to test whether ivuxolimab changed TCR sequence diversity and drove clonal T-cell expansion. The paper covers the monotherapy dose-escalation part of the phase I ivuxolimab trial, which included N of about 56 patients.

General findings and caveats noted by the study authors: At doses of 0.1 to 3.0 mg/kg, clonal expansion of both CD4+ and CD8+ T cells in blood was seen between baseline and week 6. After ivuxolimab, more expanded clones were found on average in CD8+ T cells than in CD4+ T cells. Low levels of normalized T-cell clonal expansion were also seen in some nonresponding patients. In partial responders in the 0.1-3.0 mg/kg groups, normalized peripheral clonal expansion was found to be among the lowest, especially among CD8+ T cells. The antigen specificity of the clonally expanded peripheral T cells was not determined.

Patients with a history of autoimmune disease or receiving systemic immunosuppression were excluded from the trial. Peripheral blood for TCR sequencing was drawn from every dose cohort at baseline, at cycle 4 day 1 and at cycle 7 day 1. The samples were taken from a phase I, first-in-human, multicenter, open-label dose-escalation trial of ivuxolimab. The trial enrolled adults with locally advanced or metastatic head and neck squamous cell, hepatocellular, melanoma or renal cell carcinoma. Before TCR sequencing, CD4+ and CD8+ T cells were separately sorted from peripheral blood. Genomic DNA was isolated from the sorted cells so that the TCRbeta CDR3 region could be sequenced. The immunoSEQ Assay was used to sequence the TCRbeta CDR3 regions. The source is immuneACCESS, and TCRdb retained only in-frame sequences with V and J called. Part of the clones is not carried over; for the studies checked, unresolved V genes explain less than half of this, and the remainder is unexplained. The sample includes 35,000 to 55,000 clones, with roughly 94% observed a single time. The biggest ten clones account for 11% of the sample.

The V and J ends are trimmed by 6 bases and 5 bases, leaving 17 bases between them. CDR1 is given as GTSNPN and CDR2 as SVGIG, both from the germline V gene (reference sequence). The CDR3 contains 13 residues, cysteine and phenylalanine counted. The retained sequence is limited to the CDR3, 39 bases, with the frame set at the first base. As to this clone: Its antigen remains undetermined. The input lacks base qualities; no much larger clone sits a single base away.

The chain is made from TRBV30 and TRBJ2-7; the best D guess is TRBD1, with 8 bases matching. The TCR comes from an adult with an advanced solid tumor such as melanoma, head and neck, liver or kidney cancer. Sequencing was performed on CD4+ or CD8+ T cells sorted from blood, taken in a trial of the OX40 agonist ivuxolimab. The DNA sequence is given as TGTGCCTGTTGGACAGGGAGGGTCCACGAGCAGTACTTC. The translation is CACWTGRVHEQYF.